The 6 T cell receptor beta chains below were found in one sample sequenced in a study of cytomegalovirus exposure and HLA in healthy donors. Amplification used 60 Vbeta primers and 13 Jbeta primers. The data were produced by immunoSEQ multiplex PCR, yet TCRdb's version contains in-frame clones alone and is incomplete. The sample shows tens of thousands of clones, about 81% of them seen only once. The sample taken for sequencing was PBMCs. These receptors all come from a man aged 25 to 45 in good health and CMV-seropositive.

This sequence joins TRBV29-1 and TRBJ1-4; 7 bases are a match to TRBD1. The trim removed 4 bases at V and 1 base at J, leaving 6 bases unmatched. The CDR3 sequence is 15 residues long. The germline V gene has CDR1 SQVTM and CDR2 ANQGSEA. The CDR3 DNA reads as TGCAGCGTTGCCTACAGGGGACAAACTAATGAAAAACTGTTTTTT. Translation gives CSVAYRGQTNEKLFF.

This clone occurred a few times. The CDR3 reads CASAGTGNQPQHF. DNA for the CDR3: TGTGCCAGCGCCGGGACAGGGAATCAGCCCCAGCATTTT. This chain links TRBV19 with TRBJ1-5; 9 positions match TRBD1. V shed 9 bases and J 4 bases; nucleotides not matched to a gene: 4. CDR1 and CDR2 from the germline V gene are LNHDA and SQIVND (reference sequence). The CDR3 has 13 amino acids. The variable domain in full, with the rest retrieved from reference TRBV19 and TRBJ1-5, is DGGITQSPKYLFRKEGQNVTLSCEQNLNHDAMYWYRQDPGQGLRLIYYSQIVNDFQKGDIAEGYSVSREKKESFPLTVTSAQKNPTAFYLCASAGTGNQPQHFGDGTRLSIL.

The chain combines TRBV9 with TRBJ2-7, with 8 bases fitting TRBD1. The germline V gene has CDR1 SGDLS and CDR2 YYNGEE. The CDR3 length is 15 residues. The ends lost 0 bases at V and 3 bases at J; junction bases unmatched: 5. The CDR3 reads CASSVAVGTGYEQYF. CDR3 bases: TGTGCCAGCAGCGTAGCCGTCGGGACAGGCTACGAGCAGTACTTC.

The chain joins TRBV5-1 to TRBJ1-1; possibly TRBD1 for D (6 bases). V was cut by 0 bases and J by 4 bases, with 25 bases left in between. Germline lookup yields CDR1 SGHRS and CDR2 YFSETQ. This CDR3 contains 19 residues. CDR3 DNA: TGCGCCAGCAGCTTGGGTGGAAGGGTCTTCAGGGGATTGTCCACTGAAGCTTTCTTT. Translated, it gives CASSLGGRVFRGLSTEAFF.

The rearrangement links TRBV7-9 to TRBJ2-1; D uncertain. Germline V gives CDR1 SEHNR, CDR2 FQNEAQ (reference sequence). This CDR3 contains 12 residues. V was trimmed by 0 bases and J by 9 bases, leaving 6 bases between them. CDR3: CASSLAVSEQFF. The DNA for the CDR3 is TGTGCCAGCAGCTTAGCAGTGAGTGAGCAGTTCTTC.

A few counts support this clone. This chain links TRBV2 with TRBJ2-2; TRBD2 is a possible D gene (7 bases). The CDR3 covers 17 residues. Germline V lookup: CDR1 SNHLY, CDR2 FYNNEI. Trimming shortened V by 8 bases and J by 14 bases, and 33 bases separated the two germline ends. The CDR3: CASRSKAFGGPPQSLFF. As DNA, the CDR3 is TGTGCCAGCCGTTCTAAAGCCTTCGGGGGGCCCCCACAAAGTCTGTTTTTT.